The rows below give T cell receptor beta chains drawn from one sample of a study of yellow fever vaccine responses in identical twins. MiXCR, run by TCRdb on the RT-PCR reads, gives a single entry per CDR3 protein. This sample carries about 19,000 distinct CDR3 sequences, less than 75% of them seen once, and the ten largest clones take approximately 2.2%. The sequencing used T cells from blood (PBMCs), unsorted or a sorted subset (not recorded which), collected before or after yellow fever vaccination (not recorded which). All receptors derive from a woman under 30 who received the yellow fever vaccine. CDR3s include the opening cysteine and the closing phenylalanine or tryptophan. The D gene is left open where the match is weak. Clone sizes are given selectively: once, few, many, or a class where the clone is expanded.

>TRBD1|TRBV18|TRBJ2-1|-
TGTGCCAGCTCACTCGACCGGGACAGGGGTTATGAGCAGTTCTTC
CASSLDRDRGYEQFF
>-|TRBV3-1|TRBJ2-5|-
TGTGCCAGCAGCCAACTAGTGAGAGAGACCCAGTACTTC
CASSQLVRETQYF
>TRBD2|TRBV6-2/TRBV6-3|TRBJ2-1|-
TGTGCCAGCAGTTACCCCTTGGCGGGAGGTACGGTGTGGGATGAGCAGTTCTTC
CASSYPLAGGTVWDEQFF
>TRBD1|TRBV6-5|TRBJ1-5|-
TGTGCCAGCAGTTTAAGACAGGGGGGGAGTCAGCCCCAGCATTTT
CASSLRQGGSQPQHF
>-|TRBV11-3|TRBJ2-1|-
TGTGCCAGCAGCTTAGGATTGAGGGCCGCCCGGCACAATGAGCAGTTCTTC
CASSLGLRAARHNEQFF
>-|TRBV12-3/TRBV12-4|TRBJ1-2|-
TGTGCCAGCAGGTCCCAGAACTATGGCTACACCTTC
CASRSQNYGYTF
>-|TRBV11-1|TRBJ2-1|-
TGTGCCAGCACGGTTGAGGGTTGGAATGAGCAGTTCTTC
CASTVEGWNEQFF
>-|TRBV29-1|TRBJ2-1|-
TGCAGCGTTGAAAGGGGAGCGACTCGGAATGAGTCGTTCTTC
CSVERGATRNESFF
>-|TRBV12-3/TRBV12-4|TRBJ2-1|-
TGTGCCAGCACTCGATCGCGTAATGAGCAGTTCTTC
CASTRSRNEQFF
>-|TRBV7-9|TRBJ2-4|few
TGTGCCAGCACCTCCCTGGGGGGGCTAGCCAAAAACATTCAGTACTTC
CASTSLGGLAKNIQYF
>-|TRBV18|TRBJ2-7|once
TGTGCCAGCTCACCTCCTGGGGGAGGCTTCTCCTACGAGCAGTACTTC
CASSPPGGGFSYEQYF
>TRBD1|TRBV18|TRBJ1-4|-
TGTGCCAGCTCACCCGGACCCCCGGACAGGGCTAATGAAAAACTGTTTTTT
CASSPGPPDRANEKLFF
>-|TRBV29-1|TRBJ2-6|-
TGCAGCGTTGACTATCCTGGGGCCAACGTCCTGACTTTC
CSVDYPGANVLTF
>TRBD2|TRBV9|TRBJ2-1|-
TGTGCCAGCAGCGTAGCTCAACTAGCGGGAGTGGCGAAGCAGTTCTTC
CASSVAQLAGVAKQFF
>TRBD1|TRBV29-1|TRBJ1-1|-
TGCAGCGTCGCCGGGACAGTCAACACTGAAGCTTTCTTT
CSVAGTVNTEAFF
>-|TRBV29-1|TRBJ1-1|-
TGCAGCGTAAAGGGACAGAACACTGAAGCTTTCTTT
CSVKGQNTEAFF
>TRBD2|TRBV7-6|TRBJ2-1|-
TGTGCCAGCAGCTCCCCCGGGGGGAGCGGACTATACAATGAGCAGTTCTTC
CASSSPGGSGLYNEQFF
>TRBD2|TRBV29-1|TRBJ2-1|few
TGCAGCGTTGAAGATCTGGGACTAGCGCACTACAATGAGCAGTTCTTC
CSVEDLGLAHYNEQFF
>TRBD2|TRBV29-1|TRBJ2-5|-
TGCAGCGTCTTTAGCGGGAGGCACCAAGAGACCCAGTACTTC
CSVFSGRHQETQYF
>-|TRBV12-3/TRBV12-4|TRBJ2-3|-
TGTGCCAGCGTTTTCGGACAGAAACAGGCAGATACGCAGTATTTT
CASVFGQKQADTQYF